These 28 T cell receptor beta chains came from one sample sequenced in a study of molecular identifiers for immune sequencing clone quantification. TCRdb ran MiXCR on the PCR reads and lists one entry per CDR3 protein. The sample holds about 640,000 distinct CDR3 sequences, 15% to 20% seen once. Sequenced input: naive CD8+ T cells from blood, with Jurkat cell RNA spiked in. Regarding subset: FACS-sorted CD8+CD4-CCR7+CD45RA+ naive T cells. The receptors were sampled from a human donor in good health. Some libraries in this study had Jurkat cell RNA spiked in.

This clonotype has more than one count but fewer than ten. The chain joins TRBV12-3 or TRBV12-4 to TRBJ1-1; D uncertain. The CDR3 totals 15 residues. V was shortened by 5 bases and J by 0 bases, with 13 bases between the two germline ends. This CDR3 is CASSNDLRMNTEAFF. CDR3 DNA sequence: TGTGCCAGCAGTAACGACCTAAGGATGAACACTGAAGCTTTCTTT.

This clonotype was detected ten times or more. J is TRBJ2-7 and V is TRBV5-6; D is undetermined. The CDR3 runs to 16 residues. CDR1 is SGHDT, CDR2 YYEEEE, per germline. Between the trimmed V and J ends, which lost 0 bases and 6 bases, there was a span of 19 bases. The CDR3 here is CASSLEVTQAVREQYF. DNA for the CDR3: TGTGCCAGCAGCTTGGAGGTTACGCAGGCAGTCCGCGAGCAGTACTTC.

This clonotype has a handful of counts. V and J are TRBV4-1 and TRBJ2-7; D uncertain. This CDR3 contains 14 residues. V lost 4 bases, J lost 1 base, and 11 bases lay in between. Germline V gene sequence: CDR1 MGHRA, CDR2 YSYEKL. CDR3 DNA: TGCGCCAGCAGCCGTCTGACGGCGTCCTACGAGCAGTACTTC. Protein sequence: CASSRLTASYEQYF.

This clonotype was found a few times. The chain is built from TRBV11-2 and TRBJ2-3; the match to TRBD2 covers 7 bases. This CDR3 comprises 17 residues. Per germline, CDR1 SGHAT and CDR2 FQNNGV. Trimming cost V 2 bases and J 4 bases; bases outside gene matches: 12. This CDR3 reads CASSLLGGRGEADTQYF. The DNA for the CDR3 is TGTGCCAGCAGCTTATTGGGCGGGAGAGGTGAGGCAGATACGCAGTATTTT.

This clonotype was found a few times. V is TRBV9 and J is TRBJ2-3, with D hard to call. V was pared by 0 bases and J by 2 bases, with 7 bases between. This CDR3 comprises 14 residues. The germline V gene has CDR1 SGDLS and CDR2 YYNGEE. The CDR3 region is CASSVASYTDTQYF. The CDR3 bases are TGTGCCAGCAGCGTAGCGTCCTACACAGATACGCAGTATTTT.

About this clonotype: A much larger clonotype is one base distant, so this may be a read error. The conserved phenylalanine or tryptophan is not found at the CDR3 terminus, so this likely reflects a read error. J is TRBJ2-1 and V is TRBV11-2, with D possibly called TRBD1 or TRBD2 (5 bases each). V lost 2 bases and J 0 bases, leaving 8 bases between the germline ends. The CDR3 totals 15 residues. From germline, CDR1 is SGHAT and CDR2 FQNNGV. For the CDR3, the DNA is TGTGCCAGCAGCTTATTGGGGGACTCCTACAATGAGCAGTTCCTC. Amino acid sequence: CASSLLGDSYNEQFL.

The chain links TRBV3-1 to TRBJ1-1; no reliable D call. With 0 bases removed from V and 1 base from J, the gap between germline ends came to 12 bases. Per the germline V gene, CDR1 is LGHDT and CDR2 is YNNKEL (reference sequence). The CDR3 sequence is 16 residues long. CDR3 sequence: CASSQDLGIPNTEAFF. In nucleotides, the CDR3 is TGTGCCAGCAGCCAAGATTTGGGGATACCGAACACTGAAGCTTTCTTT.

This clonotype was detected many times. Here the CDR3 DNA reads TGCGCCAGCAGCCCCGCCTACTCCGCCTACGAGCAGTACTTC. Amino acid sequence: CASSPAYSAYEQYF. This chain connects TRBV4-3 to TRBJ2-7; D ambiguous. The CDR3 covers 14 residues. Per the germline V gene, CDR1 is LGHNA and CDR2 is YSLEER. Trimming took off 4 bases at V and 2 bases at J, with 12 bases between the two ends.

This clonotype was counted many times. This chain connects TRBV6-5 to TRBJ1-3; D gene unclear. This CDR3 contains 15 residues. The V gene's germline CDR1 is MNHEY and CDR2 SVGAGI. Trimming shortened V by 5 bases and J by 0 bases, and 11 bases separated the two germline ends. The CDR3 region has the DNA TGTGCCAGCAGTATAAGACCCTACTCTGGAAACACCATATATTTT. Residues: CASSIRPYSGNTIYF.

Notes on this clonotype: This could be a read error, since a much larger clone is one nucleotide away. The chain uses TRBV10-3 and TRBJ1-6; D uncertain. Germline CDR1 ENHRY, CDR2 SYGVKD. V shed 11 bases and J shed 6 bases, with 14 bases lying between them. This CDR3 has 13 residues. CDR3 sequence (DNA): TGTGCCGACCAGGCTTTCGGTAATTCACCCCTCCACTTT. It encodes CADQAFGNSPLHF.

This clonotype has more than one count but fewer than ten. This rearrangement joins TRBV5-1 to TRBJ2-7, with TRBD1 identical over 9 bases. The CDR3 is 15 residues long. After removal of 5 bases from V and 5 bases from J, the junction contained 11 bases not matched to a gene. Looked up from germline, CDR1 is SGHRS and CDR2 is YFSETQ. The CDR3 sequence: CASRDSPGQGNEQYF. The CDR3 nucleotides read TGCGCCAGCAGAGACTCACCGGGACAGGGCAACGAGCAGTACTTC.

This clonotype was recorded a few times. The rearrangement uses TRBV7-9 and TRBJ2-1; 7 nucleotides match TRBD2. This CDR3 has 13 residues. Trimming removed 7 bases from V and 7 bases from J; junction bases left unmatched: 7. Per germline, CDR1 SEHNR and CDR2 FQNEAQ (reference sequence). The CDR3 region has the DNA TGTGCCAGCACCCCTGGGGGGGGAAATGAGCAGTTCTTC. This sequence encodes CASTPGGGNEQFF.

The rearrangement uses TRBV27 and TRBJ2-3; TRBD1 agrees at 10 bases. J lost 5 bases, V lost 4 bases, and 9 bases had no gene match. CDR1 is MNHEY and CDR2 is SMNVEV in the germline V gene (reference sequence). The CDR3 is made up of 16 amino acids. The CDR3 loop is CASSSPATGGRDTQYF. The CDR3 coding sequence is TGTGCCAGCAGTTCACCGGCGACAGGGGGCAGAGATACGCAGTATTTT.

CDR3 amino acids: CASSTTGGRYQETQYF. The DNA of the CDR3 is TGTGCCAGCAGTACCACCGGAGGACGCTATCAAGAGACCCAGTACTTC. V usage is TRBV12-3 or TRBV12-4 and J usage is TRBJ2-5; TRBD2 might be the D (5 bases). V dropped 5 bases and J dropped 2 bases, with 18 bases sitting between them. This CDR3 has 16 residues.

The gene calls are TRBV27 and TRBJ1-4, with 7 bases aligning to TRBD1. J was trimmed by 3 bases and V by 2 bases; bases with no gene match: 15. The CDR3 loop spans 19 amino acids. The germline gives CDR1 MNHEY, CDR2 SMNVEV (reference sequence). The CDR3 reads CASSLSTTGLYLSNEKLFF. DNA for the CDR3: TGTGCCAGCAGTTTAAGTACGACAGGGCTGTATCTATCTAATGAAAAACTGTTTTTT.

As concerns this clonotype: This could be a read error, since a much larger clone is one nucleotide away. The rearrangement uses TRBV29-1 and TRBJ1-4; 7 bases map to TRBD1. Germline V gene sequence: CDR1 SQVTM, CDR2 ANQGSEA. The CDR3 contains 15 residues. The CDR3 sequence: CSVELVSGGYERLFF. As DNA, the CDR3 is TGCAGCGTTGAACTGGTGTCAGGGGGTTATGAAAGACTGTTTTTT.

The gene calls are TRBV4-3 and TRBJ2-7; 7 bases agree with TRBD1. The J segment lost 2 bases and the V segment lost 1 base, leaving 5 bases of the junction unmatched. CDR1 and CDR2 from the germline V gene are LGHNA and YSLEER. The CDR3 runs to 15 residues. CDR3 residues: CASSQGQGFPYEQYF. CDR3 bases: TGCGCCAGCAGCCAAGGACAGGGATTCCCCTACGAGCAGTACTTC.

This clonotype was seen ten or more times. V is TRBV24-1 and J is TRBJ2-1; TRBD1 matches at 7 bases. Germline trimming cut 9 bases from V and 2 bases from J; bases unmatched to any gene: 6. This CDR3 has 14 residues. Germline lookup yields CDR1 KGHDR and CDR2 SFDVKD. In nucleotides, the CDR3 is TGTGCCACCCAGGGACAGCGACCCTACAATGAGCAGTTCTTC. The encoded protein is CATQGQRPYNEQFF.

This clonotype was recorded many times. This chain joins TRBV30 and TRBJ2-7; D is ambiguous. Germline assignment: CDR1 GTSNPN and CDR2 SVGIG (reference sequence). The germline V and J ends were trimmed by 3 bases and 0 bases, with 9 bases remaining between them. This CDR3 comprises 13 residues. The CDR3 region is CAWSQDDSYEQYF. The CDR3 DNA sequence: TGTGCCTGGAGCCAGGACGACTCCTACGAGCAGTACTTC.

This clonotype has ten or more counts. CDR3 protein: CASSPLTGKNAGNTIYF. The CDR3 DNA sequence: TGTGCCAGCAGCCCTCTGACAGGAAAGAACGCTGGAAACACCATATATTTT. J is TRBJ1-3 and V is TRBV7-9; a possible D gene is TRBD1 (6 bases). V lost 5 bases and J 2 bases, leaving 19 bases between the germline ends. Germline assignment: CDR1 SEHNR and CDR2 FQNEAQ (reference sequence). The CDR3 extends over 17 amino acids.

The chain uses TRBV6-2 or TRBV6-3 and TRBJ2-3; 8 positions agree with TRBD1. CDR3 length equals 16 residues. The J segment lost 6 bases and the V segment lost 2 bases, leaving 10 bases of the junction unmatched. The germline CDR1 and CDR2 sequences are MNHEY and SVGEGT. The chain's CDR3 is CASSYTTTGVVDTQYF. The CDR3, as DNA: TGTGCCAGCAGTTACACCACGACAGGGGTGGTGGATACGCAGTATTTT.

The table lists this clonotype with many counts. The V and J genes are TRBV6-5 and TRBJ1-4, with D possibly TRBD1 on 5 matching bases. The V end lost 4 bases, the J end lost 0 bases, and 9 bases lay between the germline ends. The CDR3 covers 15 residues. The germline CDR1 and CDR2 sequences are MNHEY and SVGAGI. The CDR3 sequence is CASSSRQTTNEKLFF. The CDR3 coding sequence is TGTGCCAGCAGTTCCCGACAGACAACTAATGAAAAACTGTTTTTT.

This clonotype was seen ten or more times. The CDR3 region is CASSSYPGQGLDEQFF. In DNA form, the CDR3 reads TGTGCCAGCAGCTCGTACCCGGGACAGGGACTCGATGAGCAGTTCTTC. This rearrangement joins TRBV7-3 to TRBJ2-1, with 9 bases aligning to TRBD1. Germline CDR1 is SGHTA and CDR2 is FQGTGA. Trimming at V came to 4 bases and at J to 8 bases, leaving 12 bases not matched to a gene. The CDR3 consists of 16 residues. Full variable domain (outside the CDR3, taken from reference TRBV7-3 and TRBJ2-1): GAGVSQTPSNKVTEKGKYVELRCDPISGHTALYWYRQSLGQGPEFLIYFQGTGAADDSGLPNDRFFAVRPEGSVSTLKIQRTERGDSAVYLCASSSYPGQGLDEQFFGPGTRLTVL.

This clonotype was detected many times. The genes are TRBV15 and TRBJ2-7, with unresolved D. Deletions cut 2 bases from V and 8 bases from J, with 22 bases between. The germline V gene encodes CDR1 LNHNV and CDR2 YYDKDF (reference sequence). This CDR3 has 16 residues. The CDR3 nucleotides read TGTGCCACCAGCAGAACAACTCAGATCAACCCTATAAAGCAGTACTTC. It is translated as CATSRTTQINPIKQYF.

The CDR3 loop is CSARVGLVSPSGYEQYF. DNA for the CDR3: TGCAGTGCTAGGGTAGGGCTAGTTTCCCCCTCGGGTTACGAGCAGTACTTC. The rearrangement uses TRBV20-1 and TRBJ2-7; D is undetermined. Trimming left V 3 bases short and J 4 bases short, with 25 bases between. CDR1 is DFQATT and CDR2 is SNEGSKA in the germline V gene (reference sequence). There are 17 residues in the CDR3.

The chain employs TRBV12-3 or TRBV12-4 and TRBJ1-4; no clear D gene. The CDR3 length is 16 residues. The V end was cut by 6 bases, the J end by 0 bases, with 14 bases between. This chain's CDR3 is CASSPFRQSTNEKLFF. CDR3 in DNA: TGTGCCAGCAGCCCTTTCAGGCAGTCAACTAATGAAAAACTGTTTTTT.

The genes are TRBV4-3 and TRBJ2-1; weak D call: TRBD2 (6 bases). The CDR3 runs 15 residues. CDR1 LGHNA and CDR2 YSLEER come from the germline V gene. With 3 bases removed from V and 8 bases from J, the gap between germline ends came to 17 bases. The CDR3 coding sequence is TGCGCCAGCAGCCAGGCCGGGACTTCGACCCATGAGCAGTTCTTC. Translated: CASSQAGTSTHEQFF.

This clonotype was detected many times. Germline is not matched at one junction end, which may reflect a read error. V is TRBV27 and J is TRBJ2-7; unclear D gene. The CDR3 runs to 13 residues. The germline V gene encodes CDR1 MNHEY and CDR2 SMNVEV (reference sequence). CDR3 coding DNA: TGCGCCAGCAGCTCGGGCAGCTCCTACGAGCAGTACTTC. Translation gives CASSSGSSYEQYF.